Listed below are T cell receptor beta chains from one sample, sequenced in a study of blood T cell repertoires in COVID-19. Generated by immunoSEQ multiplex PCR, the TCRdb table keeps only in-frame clones and is missing some. Of over 250,000 clones in the sample, around 85% were seen once. Material: peripheral blood. The receptors shown here come from a woman in her seventies with acute or convalescent COVID-19. The CDR3 runs from the conserved cysteine through the conserved F or W. The D gene is left open where the match is weak. Clone size appears in some rows only: once, few, many, or a class for an expanded clone.

v_call	j_call	clone_size	d_call	cdr3_nt	cdr3_aa
TRBV2	TRBJ2-3	NA	NA	TGTGCCAGCCCGAGGGGGGGAAGCACAGATACGCAGTATTTT	CASPRGGSTDTQYF
TRBV29-1	TRBJ2-3	NA	TRBD2	TGCAGCGTGGGGCAGCGGGGGGGGATAGATACGCAGTATTTT	CSVGQRGGIDTQYF
TRBV6-1	TRBJ1-2	NA	NA	TGTGCCAGCAGTGAACGCTTGGGGCAGGATGGCTACACCTTC	CASSERLGQDGYTF
TRBV19	TRBJ1-5	NA	NA	TGTGCCAGTTCTCCCCACAGGGAGTGGCAGCCCCAGCATTTT	CASSPHREWQPQHF
TRBV12-3/TRBV12-4	TRBJ1-1	few	NA	TGTGCCAGCAGTTACGGTCCTACTGAAGCTTTCTTT	CASSYGPTEAFF
TRBV4-1	TRBJ1-2	NA	TRBD1	TGCGCCAGCAGCCAACTAAGACAGGGTGATGGCTACACCTTC	CASSQLRQGDGYTF
TRBV11-3	TRBJ2-1	NA	NA	TGTGCCAGCAGCTTAGACGGACTCGTGGGGTTAAATGAGCAGTTCTTC	CASSLDGLVGLNEQFF
TRBV2	TRBJ2-1	NA	TRBD1	TGTGCCAGCAGTGAAAGGCGACAGGGGGATGAGCAGTTCTTC	CASSERRQGDEQFF
TRBV7-9	TRBJ1-2	NA	NA	TGTGCCAGCAGCTTAGAACGGGGGTTGGATGGCTACACCTTC	CASSLERGLDGYTF
TRBV6-5	TRBJ1-3	NA	TRBD1	TGTGCCAGCAGACCGGACAGGGCTGGAAACACCATATATTTT	CASRPDRAGNTIYF
TRBV29-1	TRBJ1-1	NA	TRBD1	TGCAGCGGGGCACAGGGGCTGAACACTGAAGCTTTCTTT	CSGAQGLNTEAFF
TRBV5-1	TRBJ1-1	few	TRBD1	TGCGCCACCCCGACAGGGTTGGCTTTCTTT	CATPTGLAFF
TRBV9	TRBJ1-3	NA	TRBD1	TGTGCCAGCAGCGTAGAGGGGGCATGGGGAAACACCATATATTTT	CASSVEGAWGNTIYF
TRBV7-2	TRBJ2-2	NA	NA	TGTGCCAGCAGCTGGGGTTGGACAGCGAACACCGGGGAGCTGTTTTTT	CASSWGWTANTGELFF
TRBV18	TRBJ1-2	NA	NA	TGTGCCAGCTCACCAGGGAGAGGCAACTATGGCTACACCTTC	CASSPGRGNYGYTF
TRBV3-1/TRBV3-2	TRBJ2-1	NA	TRBD1	TGTGCCAGCAGCCCAGGACAGGGAAACGCCTACAATGAGCAGTTCTTC	CASSPGQGNAYNEQFF
TRBV25-1	TRBJ2-5	NA	TRBD1	TGTGCCAGCAGTAGAAGGACAGGGGAGACCCAGTACTTC	CASSRRTGETQYF
TRBV5-4	TRBJ2-3	NA	NA	TGTGCCAGCGGGTATACTAGTAAAGATACGCAGTATTTT	CASGYTSKDTQYF
TRBV24-1	TRBJ2-5	NA	NA	TGTGCCACCAGTCGGGGGCAAGAGACCCAGTACTTC	CATSRGQETQYF
TRBV5-1	TRBJ1-2	NA	TRBD1	TGCGCCAGCCGAAGGACAGGGGGTGACTATGGCTACACCTTC	CASRRTGGDYGYTF
TRBV19	TRBJ1-6	NA	NA	TGTGCCAGTAGCATACAGGAAGATAATTCACCCCTCCACTTT	CASSIQEDNSPLHF
TRBV7-9	TRBJ2-1	once	NA	TGTGCCAGCAGGGGGAGTAGCGGATTCTACAATGAGCAGTTCTTC	CASRGSSGFYNEQFF
TRBV3-1/TRBV3-2	TRBJ2-7	NA	TRBD1	TGTGCCAGCAGTACCTGGACCGGGACAGGGGACCGAGAGCAGTACTTC	CASSTWTGTGDREQYF
TRBV19	TRBJ1-1	NA	TRBD1	TGTGCCAGTAGCACCCATCGACAGGGTAGCGCTTTCTTT	CASSTHRQGSAFF
TRBV5-1	TRBJ2-2	NA	NA	TGCGCCAGCGCCCGGGGCGGGACGACCGGGGAGCTGTTTTTT	CASARGGTTGELFF
TRBV7-3	TRBJ1-2	NA	NA	TGTGCCAGCAGCTTAACGGCAGGCCCTTTATACTATGGCTACACCTTC	CASSLTAGPLYYGYTF
TRBV6-1	TRBJ1-5	NA	NA	TGTGCCAGCAGTGAAGCTGAGCAGGGGTATCAGCCCCAGCATTTT	CASSEAEQGYQPQHF
TRBV19	TRBJ2-2	NA	TRBD2	TGTGCCAGTACCACTAGCGGGGGAGCGAACACCGGGGAGCTGTTTTTT	CASTTSGGANTGELFF
TRBV5-1	TRBJ2-1	NA	NA	TGCGCCAGCAGCTTGGGGCACAATGAGCAGTTCTTC	CASSLGHNEQFF